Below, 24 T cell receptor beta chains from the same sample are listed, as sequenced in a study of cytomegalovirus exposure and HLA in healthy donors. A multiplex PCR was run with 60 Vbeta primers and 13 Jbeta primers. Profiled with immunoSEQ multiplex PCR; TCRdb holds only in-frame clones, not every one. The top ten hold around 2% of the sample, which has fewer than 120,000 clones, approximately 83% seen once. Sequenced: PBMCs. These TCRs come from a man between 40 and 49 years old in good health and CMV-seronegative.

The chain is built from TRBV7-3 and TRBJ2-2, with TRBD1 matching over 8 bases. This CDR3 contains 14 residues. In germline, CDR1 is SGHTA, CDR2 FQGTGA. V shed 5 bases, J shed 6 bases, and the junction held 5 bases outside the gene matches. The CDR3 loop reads CASSPGGASGELFF. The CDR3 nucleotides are TGTGCCAGCAGCCCAGGGGGCGCGTCCGGGGAGCTGTTTTTT.

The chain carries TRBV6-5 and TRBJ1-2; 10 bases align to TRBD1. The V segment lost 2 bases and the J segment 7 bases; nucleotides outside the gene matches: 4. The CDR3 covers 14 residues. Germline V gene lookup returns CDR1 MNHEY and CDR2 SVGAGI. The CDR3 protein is CASSYNRDRGGYTF. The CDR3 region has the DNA TGTGCCAGCAGTTACAACCGGGACAGGGGTGGCTACACCTTC.

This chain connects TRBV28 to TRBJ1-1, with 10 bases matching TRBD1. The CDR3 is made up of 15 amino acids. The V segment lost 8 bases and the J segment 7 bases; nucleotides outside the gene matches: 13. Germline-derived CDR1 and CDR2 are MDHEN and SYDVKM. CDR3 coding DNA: TGTGCCAGCCTCCTCCGGGACAGGGGAATCGGTGAAGCTTTCTTT. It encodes CASLLRDRGIGEAFF.

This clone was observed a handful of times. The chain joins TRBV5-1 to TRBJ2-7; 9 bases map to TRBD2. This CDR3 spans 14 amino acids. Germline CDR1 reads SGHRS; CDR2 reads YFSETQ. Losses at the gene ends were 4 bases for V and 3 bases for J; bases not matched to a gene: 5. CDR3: CASSPAGGNYEQYF. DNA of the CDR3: TGCGCCAGCAGCCCCGCGGGGGGGAACTACGAGCAGTACTTC.

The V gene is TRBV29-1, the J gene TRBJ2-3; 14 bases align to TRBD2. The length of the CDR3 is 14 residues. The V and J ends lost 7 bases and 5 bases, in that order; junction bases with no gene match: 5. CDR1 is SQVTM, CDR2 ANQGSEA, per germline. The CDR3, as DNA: TGCAGCGCTCGGACTAGCGGGGGGAAAGATACGCAGTATTTT. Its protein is CSARTSGGKDTQYF.

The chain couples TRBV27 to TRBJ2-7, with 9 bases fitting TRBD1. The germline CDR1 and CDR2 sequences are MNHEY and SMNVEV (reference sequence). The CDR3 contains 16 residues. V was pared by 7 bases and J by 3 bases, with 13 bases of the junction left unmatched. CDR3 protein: CASTPYRDREGYEQYF. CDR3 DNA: TGTGCCAGCACCCCATACCGGGACAGGGAAGGCTACGAGCAGTACTTC.

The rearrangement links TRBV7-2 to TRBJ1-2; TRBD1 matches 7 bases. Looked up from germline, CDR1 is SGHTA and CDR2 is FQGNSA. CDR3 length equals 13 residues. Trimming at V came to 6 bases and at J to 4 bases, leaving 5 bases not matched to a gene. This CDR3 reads CASRYRGGYGYTF. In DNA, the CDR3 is TGTGCCAGCAGGTACAGGGGAGGCTATGGCTACACCTTC.

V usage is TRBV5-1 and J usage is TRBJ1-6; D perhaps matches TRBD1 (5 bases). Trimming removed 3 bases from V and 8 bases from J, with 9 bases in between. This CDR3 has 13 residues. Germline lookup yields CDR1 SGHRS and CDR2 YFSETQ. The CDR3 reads CASSSDSYSPLHF. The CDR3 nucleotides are TGCGCCAGCAGCTCTGACAGTTATTCACCCCTCCACTTT. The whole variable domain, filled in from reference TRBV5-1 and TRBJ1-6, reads KAGVTQTPRYLIKTRGQQVTLSCSPISGHRSVSWYQQTPGQGLQFLFEYFSETQRNKGNFPGRFSGRQFSNSRSEMNVSTLELGDSALYLCASSSDSYSPLHFGNGTRLTVT.

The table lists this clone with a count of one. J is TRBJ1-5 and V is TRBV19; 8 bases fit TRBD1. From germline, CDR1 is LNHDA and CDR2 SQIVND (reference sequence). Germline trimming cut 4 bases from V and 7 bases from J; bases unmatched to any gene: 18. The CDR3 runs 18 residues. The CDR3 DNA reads TGTGCCAGTAGTACCAGAGAAGGGACAGGAGGGAGGGGACAGCCCCAGCATTTT. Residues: CASSTREGTGGRGQPQHF.

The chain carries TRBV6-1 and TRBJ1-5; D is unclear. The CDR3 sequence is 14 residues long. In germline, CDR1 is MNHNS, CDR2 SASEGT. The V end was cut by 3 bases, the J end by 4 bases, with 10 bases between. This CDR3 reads CASSEGPLNQPQHF. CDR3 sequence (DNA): TGTGCCAGCAGTGAGGGCCCCTTAAATCAGCCCCAGCATTTT.

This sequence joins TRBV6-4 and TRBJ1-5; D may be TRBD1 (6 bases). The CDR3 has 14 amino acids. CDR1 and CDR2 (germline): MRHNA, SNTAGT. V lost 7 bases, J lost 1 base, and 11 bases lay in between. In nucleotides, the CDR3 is TGTGCCAGCAACAGGGTGGGGAGCAATCAGCCCCAGCATTTT. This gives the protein CASNRVGSNQPQHF.

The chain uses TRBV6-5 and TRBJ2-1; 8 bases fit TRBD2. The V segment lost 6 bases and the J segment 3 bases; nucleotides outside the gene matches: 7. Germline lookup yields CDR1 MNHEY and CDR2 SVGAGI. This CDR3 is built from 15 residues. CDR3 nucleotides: TGTGCCAGCAGCCTGACGGGGGGGCGCTACAATGAGCAGTTCTTC. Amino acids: CASSLTGGRYNEQFF.

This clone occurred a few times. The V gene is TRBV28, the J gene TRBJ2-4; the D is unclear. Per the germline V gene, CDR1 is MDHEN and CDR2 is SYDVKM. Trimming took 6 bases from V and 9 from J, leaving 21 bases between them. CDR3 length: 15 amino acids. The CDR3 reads CASSPPRSGGGIQYF. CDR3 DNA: TGTGCCAGCAGCCCACCCCGTAGTGGCGGCGGCATTCAGTACTTC.

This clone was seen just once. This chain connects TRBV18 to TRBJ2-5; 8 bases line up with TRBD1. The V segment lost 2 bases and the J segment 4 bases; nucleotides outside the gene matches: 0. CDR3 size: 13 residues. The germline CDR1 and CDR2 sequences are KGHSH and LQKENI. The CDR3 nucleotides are TGTGCCAGCTCACCAGACAGGGGAGAGACCCAGTACTTC. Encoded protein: CASSPDRGETQYF. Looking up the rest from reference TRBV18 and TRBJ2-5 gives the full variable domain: NAGVMQNPRHLVRRRGQEARLRCSPMKGHSHVYWYRQLPEEGLKFMVYLQKENIIDESGMPKERFSAEFPKEGPSILRIQQVVRGDSAAYFCASSPDRGETQYFGPGTRLLVL.

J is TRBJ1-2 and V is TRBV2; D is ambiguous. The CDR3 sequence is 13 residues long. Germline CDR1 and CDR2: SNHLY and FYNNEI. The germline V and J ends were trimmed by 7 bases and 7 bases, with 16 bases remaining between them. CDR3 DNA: TGTGCCAGCACCGGGAGAGGGTTGGGTGGCTACACCTTC. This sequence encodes CASTGRGLGGYTF.

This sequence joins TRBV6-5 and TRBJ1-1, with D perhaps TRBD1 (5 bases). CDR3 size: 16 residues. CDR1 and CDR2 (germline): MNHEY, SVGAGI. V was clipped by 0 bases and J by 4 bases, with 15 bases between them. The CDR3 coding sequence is TGTGCCAGCAGTTACTCTAGTGGGGCGTCGGTCACTGAAGCTTTCTTT. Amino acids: CASSYSSGASVTEAFF.

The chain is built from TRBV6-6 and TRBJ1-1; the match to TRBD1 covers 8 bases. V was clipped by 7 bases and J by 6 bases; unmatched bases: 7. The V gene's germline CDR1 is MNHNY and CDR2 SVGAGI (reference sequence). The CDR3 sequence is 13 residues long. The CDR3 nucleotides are TGTGCCAGCATTGGGCCAGGGGGCGCTGAAGCTTTCTTT. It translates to CASIGPGGAEAFF.

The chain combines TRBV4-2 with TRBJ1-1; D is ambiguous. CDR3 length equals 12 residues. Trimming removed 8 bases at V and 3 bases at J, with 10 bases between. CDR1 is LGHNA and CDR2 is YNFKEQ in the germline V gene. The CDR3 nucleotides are TGTGCCAGCTCTTTCCGGGACACTGAAGCTTTCTTT. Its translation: CASSFRDTEAFF.

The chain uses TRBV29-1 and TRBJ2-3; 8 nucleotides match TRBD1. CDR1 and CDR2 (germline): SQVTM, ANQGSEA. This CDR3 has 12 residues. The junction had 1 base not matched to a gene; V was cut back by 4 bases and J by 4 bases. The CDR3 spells CSVGTGPDTQYF. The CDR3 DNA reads TGCAGCGTTGGGACAGGGCCAGATACGCAGTATTTT.

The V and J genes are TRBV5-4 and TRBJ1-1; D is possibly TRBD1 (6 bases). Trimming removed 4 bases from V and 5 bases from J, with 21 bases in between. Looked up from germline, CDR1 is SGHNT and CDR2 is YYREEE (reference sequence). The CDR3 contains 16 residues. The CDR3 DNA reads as TGTGCCAGCAGCCCAGGTGCGGGGGGCGCGAGGACTGAAGCTTTCTTT. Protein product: CASSPGAGGARTEAFF.

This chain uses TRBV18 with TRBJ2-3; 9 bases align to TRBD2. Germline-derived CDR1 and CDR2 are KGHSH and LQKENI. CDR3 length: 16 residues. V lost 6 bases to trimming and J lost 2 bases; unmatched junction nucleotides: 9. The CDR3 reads CASSSSAGGSTDTQYF. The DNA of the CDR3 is TGTGCCAGCTCCTCGTCAGCGGGGGGCTCCACAGATACGCAGTATTTT.

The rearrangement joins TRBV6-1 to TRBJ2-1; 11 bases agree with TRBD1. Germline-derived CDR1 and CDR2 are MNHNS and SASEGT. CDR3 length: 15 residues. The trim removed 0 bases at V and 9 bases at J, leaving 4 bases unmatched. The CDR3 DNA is TGTGCCAGCAGTGAAGCCCGGACAGGGGGCTTTGAGCAGTTCTTC. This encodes CASSEARTGGFEQFF.

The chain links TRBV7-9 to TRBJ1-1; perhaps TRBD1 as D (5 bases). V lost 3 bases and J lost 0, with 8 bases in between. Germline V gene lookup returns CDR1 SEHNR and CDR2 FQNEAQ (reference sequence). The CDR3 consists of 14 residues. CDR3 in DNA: TGTGCCAGCAGCTTTGGGACTATGAACACTGAAGCTTTCTTT. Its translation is CASSFGTMNTEAFF. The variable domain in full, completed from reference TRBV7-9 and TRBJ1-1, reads DTGVSQNPRHKITKRGQNVTFRCDPISEHNRLYWYRQTLGQGPEFLTYFQNEAQLEKSRLLSDRFSAERPKGSFSTLEIQRTEQGDSAMYLCASSFGTMNTEAFFGQGTRLTVV.

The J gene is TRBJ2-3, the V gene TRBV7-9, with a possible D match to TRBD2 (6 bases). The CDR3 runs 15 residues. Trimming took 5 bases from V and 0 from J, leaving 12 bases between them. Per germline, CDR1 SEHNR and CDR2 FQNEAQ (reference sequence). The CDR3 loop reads CASSDWTTSTDTQYF. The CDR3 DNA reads TGTGCCAGCAGCGACTGGACTACTAGCACAGATACGCAGTATTTT.